These 32 T cell receptor beta chains originate from one sample sequenced in a study of blood T cell repertoires in COVID-19. This table comes from immunoSEQ multiplex PCR, and its TCRdb copy is limited to in-frame clones, with some not included. The table lists 250,000 to 300,000 clones, about 91% of them singletons, with roughly an eighth in the top ten. Specimen: peripheral blood. The receptor set was obtained from an older woman with acute or convalescent COVID-19.

The gene calls are TRBV9 and TRBJ1-1; no reliable D call. In germline, CDR1 is SGDLS, CDR2 YYNGEE. V shed 4 bases and J shed 5 bases, with 15 bases lying between them. The CDR3 has 14 amino acids. The CDR3 sequence is CASSPSSGSTEAFF. The CDR3 DNA follows: TGTGCCAGCAGCCCCTCTTCGGGAAGTACTGAAGCTTTCTTT.

The CDR3 DNA sequence: TGCGCCAGCAGCTACGGACAGAGGAATGAAAAACTGTTTTTT. This sequence encodes CASSYGQRNEKLFF. V and J are TRBV5-1 and TRBJ1-4, with D maybe TRBD1 (6 bases). The CDR3 is 14 amino acids. Between the trimmed V and J ends, which lost 3 bases and 5 bases, there was a span of 11 bases. The germline gives CDR1 SGHRS, CDR2 YFSETQ.

The V and J genes are TRBV27 and TRBJ2-7; unclear D gene. This CDR3 has 13 amino acids. Germline V gives CDR1 MNHEY, CDR2 SMNVEV (reference sequence). Trimming stripped 4 bases from V and 5 bases from J, with 12 bases between. The CDR3 DNA follows: TGTGCCAGCAGTTATTCAGTGCAAAACGAGCAGTACTTC. Protein product: CASSYSVQNEQYF.

The chain employs TRBV6-5 and TRBJ1-4; D remains ambiguous. Germline CDR1 and CDR2: MNHEY and SVGAGI. CDR3 size: 16 residues. The V end lost 0 bases, the J end lost 0 bases, and 8 bases lay between the germline ends. CDR3 sequence: CASSYSPYSTNEKLFF. In nucleotides, the CDR3 is TGTGCCAGCAGTTACTCGCCCTATTCAACTAATGAAAAACTGTTTTTT.

The V gene is TRBV5-1, the J gene TRBJ1-3; TRBD1 agrees at 8 bases. The CDR3 is 14 residues long. With V trimmed by 7 bases and J by 6 bases, 9 bases remained unmatched. CDR1 SGHRS and CDR2 YFSETQ come from the germline V gene. The CDR3 sequence: CASGIGTGQNTIYF. CDR3 nucleotide sequence: TGCGCCAGCGGAATTGGGACAGGACAAAACACCATATATTTT.

This clone occurred once. The chain is built from TRBV7-2 and TRBJ2-2; 8 nucleotides align to TRBD2. CDR1 SGHTA and CDR2 FQGNSA come from the germline V gene. V shed 5 bases, J shed 8 bases, and the junction held 10 bases outside the gene matches. The CDR3 has 15 amino acids. The CDR3, as DNA: TGTGCCAGCAGCCCAGAGTGGGGACTAGGGGGGGAGCTGTTTTTT. Protein product: CASSPEWGLGGELFF.

V usage is TRBV6-4 and J usage is TRBJ2-2; 10 positions match TRBD1. The CDR3 spans 18 residues. V lost 4 bases, J lost 0 bases, and 8 bases stayed unmatched. CDR1 and CDR2 (germline): MRHNA, SNTAGT. Here the CDR3 DNA reads TGTGCCAGCAGTGTTAAAGCAGGACAGGGGGCGAACACCGGGGAGCTGTTTTTT. Translating it yields CASSVKAGQGANTGELFF.

The rearrangement links TRBV21-1 to TRBJ2-5; TRBD2 was called by the table and not checked on the DNA. TRBV21-1 has pseudogene status. CDR3 length: 18 amino acids. The CDR3 sequence is CASCELSWGGPPGETQYF. The CDR3 DNA sequence: TGTGCCAGCTGTGAACTGTCTTGGGGGGGGCCTCCGGGAGAGACCCAGTACTTC.

CDR3 nucleotides: TGCGCCAGCAGCCAAGCCTCCTCCCCTCGGGATTCACCCCTCCACTTT. It is translated as CASSQASSPRDSPLHF. The chain uses TRBV4-3 and TRBJ1-6; D remains unclear. The CDR3 has 16 amino acids. V was trimmed by 1 base and J by 8 bases, leaving 15 bases between them. The V gene's germline CDR1 is LGHNA and CDR2 YSLEER.

This clone has just one count. This sample includes further DNA sequences coding for the same CDR3. The chain has TRBV5-1 and TRBJ1-1, with 7 bases aligning to TRBD1. V lost 2 bases to trimming and J lost 1 base; unmatched junction nucleotides: 2. Looked up from germline, CDR1 is SGHRS and CDR2 is YFSETQ. The CDR3 is 14 residues long. The CDR3 coding sequence is TGCGCCAGCAGCTTAGGGACAGCGAACACTGAAGCTTTCTTT. This encodes CASSLGTANTEAFF.

The gene calls are TRBV5-1 and TRBJ2-1; 11 positions agree with TRBD2. The germline V gene encodes CDR1 SGHRS and CDR2 YFSETQ. J gave up 4 bases and V 3 bases, and 3 bases lay outside the gene matches. The CDR3 runs 15 residues. The CDR3 DNA reads as TGCGCCAGCAGCTCCGGGACTAGCGGTTACAATGAGCAGTTCTTC. It is translated as CASSSGTSGYNEQFF.

This sequence joins TRBV28 and TRBJ1-4; maybe TRBD1 (5 bases). The ends were cut back, 5 bases at V and 7 bases at J, with 14 bases in the middle. Germline CDR1 is MDHEN and CDR2 is SYDVKM. The CDR3 runs to 14 residues. CDR3 residues: CASSAGGRSEKLFF. In nucleotides, the CDR3 is TGTGCCAGCAGTGCCGGGGGTAGGAGTGAAAAACTGTTTTTT.

CDR3 sequence (DNA): TGTGCCAGCATTGGGCAGGGGAATCAGCCCCAGCATTTT. Its translation is CASIGQGNQPQHF. The chain is built from TRBV6-5 and TRBJ1-5, with D maybe TRBD1 (6 bases). This CDR3 is 13 amino acids long. The V end lost 7 bases, the J end lost 4 bases, and 11 bases lay between the germline ends. Germline assignment: CDR1 MNHEY and CDR2 SVGAGI.

V and J are TRBV18 and TRBJ2-7; a possible D gene is TRBD2 (5 bases). The CDR3 extends over 13 amino acids. The ends were cut back, 1 base at V and 6 bases at J, with 10 bases in the middle. The germline gives CDR1 KGHSH, CDR2 LQKENI. This CDR3 is CASSPQVRGEQYF. CDR3 nucleotides: TGTGCCAGCTCACCACAAGTCCGGGGCGAGCAGTACTTC. The variable domain in full, completed from reference TRBV18 and TRBJ2-7, reads NAGVMQNPRHLVRRRGQEARLRCSPMKGHSHVYWYRQLPEEGLKFMVYLQKENIIDESGMPKERFSAEFPKEGPSILRIQQVVRGDSAAYFCASSPQVRGEQYFGPGTRLTVT.

The rearrangement uses TRBV18 and TRBJ2-7; 11 bases line up with TRBD2. The CDR3 sequence is 15 residues long. Trimming at V came to 1 base and at J to 5 bases, leaving 4 bases not matched to a gene. Germline CDR1 KGHSH, CDR2 LQKENI. CDR3 in amino acids: CASSPLTSGVHEQYF. In DNA, the CDR3 is TGTGCCAGCTCACCACTGACTAGCGGGGTACACGAGCAGTACTTC.

The chain combines TRBV7-3 with TRBJ2-5; TRBD2 agrees at 15 bases. CDR3 length equals 17 residues. Germline CDR1 and CDR2: SGHTA and FQGTGA. V lost 4 bases and J lost 5; bases outside the gene matches: 8. The CDR3 sequence is CASSSGPGTSGRETQYF. In DNA, the CDR3 is TGTGCCAGCAGCTCGGGCCCCGGGACTAGCGGGAGGGAGACCCAGTACTTC.

The chain recombines TRBV9 with TRBJ1-3; D perhaps matches TRBD1 (6 bases). The V end was cut by 3 bases, the J end by 0 bases, with 16 bases between. The CDR3 covers 17 residues. CDR1 and CDR2 from the germline V gene are SGDLS and YYNGEE. CDR3 DNA sequence: TGTGCCAGCAGCGGCCTATACAGGGACGACTCTGGAAACACCATATATTTT. This sequence encodes CASSGLYRDDSGNTIYF.

The rearrangement uses TRBV6-2 or TRBV6-3 and TRBJ2-1; 11 positions match TRBD1. V lost 4 bases, J lost 7 bases, and 6 bases stayed unmatched. The CDR3 loop spans 15 amino acids. CDR1 is MNHEY, CDR2 SVGEGT, per germline. The CDR3 sequence is CASSFRTGGQNEQFF. The CDR3, as DNA: TGTGCCAGCAGTTTTCGGACAGGGGGCCAGAATGAGCAGTTCTTC.

The gene calls are TRBV12-5 and TRBJ2-1, with TRBD1 identical over 8 bases. The CDR3 is 17 amino acids. CDR1 is LGHNT and CDR2 is FRNRAP in the germline V gene. The V gene end was trimmed by 0 bases and the J gene end by 1 base; junction bases not matched to a gene: 5. This CDR3 reads CASGLVLGTGSYNEQFF. CDR3 DNA sequence: TGTGCTAGTGGTTTGGTACTCGGGACAGGTTCCTACAATGAGCAGTTCTTC.

The chain employs TRBV6-5 and TRBJ2-1; D ambiguous. Trimming removed 0 bases at V and 5 bases at J, with 5 bases between. Germline V gene data show CDR1 as MNHEY and CDR2 as SVGAGI. CDR3 size: 13 residues. The CDR3 coding sequence is TGTGCCAGCAGTTACTCGTCAGACAATGAGCAGTTCTTC. This codes for CASSYSSDNEQFF.

The genes are TRBV28 and TRBJ2-7; D is perhaps TRBD2 (7 bases). The CDR3 runs 15 residues. CDR1 MDHEN and CDR2 SYDVKM come from the germline V gene. Between the trimmed V and J ends, which lost 7 bases and 2 bases, there was a span of 18 bases. In nucleotides, the CDR3 is TGTGCCAGCACCCCGGGGGGCAGATTCACCTACGAGCAGTACTTC. Translating it yields CASTPGGRFTYEQYF.

The V call is TRBV7-9, the J call TRBJ2-5, with D uncertain. Trimming took 5 bases from V and 7 from J, leaving 8 bases between them. This CDR3 contains 11 residues. Germline V CDR1 and CDR2: SEHNR, FQNEAQ (reference sequence). In DNA, the CDR3 is TGTGCCAGCAGCACGGTCGGGACCCAGTACTTC. Translating it yields CASSTVGTQYF.

This clone has just a few counts. The genes are TRBV9 and TRBJ2-7; D might be TRBD2 (6 bases). Per germline, CDR1 SGDLS and CDR2 YYNGEE. The CDR3 sequence is 14 residues long. The germline V and J ends were trimmed by 4 bases and 5 bases, with 16 bases remaining between them. The CDR3 loop is CASSPRASEDEQYF. CDR3 in DNA: TGTGCCAGCAGCCCCAGGGCTAGCGAAGACGAGCAGTACTTC. The entire variable domain, with the rest obtained from reference TRBV9 and TRBJ2-7, is as follows: DSGVTQTPKHLITATGQRVTLRCSPRSGDLSVYWYQQSLDQGLQFLIQYYNGEERAKGNILERFSAQQFPDLHSELNLSSLELGDSALYFCASSPRASEDEQYFGPGTRLTVT.

V and J are TRBV3-1 (or the pseudogene TRBV3-2) and TRBJ2-5; 9 positions agree with TRBD2. V gave up 4 bases and J gave up 4 bases; unmatched junction bases: 7. CDR3 size: 15 residues. Per the germline V gene, CDR1 is LGHDT and CDR2 is YNNKEL (reference sequence). CDR3: CASSLLSGGGETQYF. The CDR3 coding sequence is TGTGCCAGCAGCCTTCTTAGCGGGGGTGGAGAGACCCAGTACTTC.

The chain joins TRBV28 to TRBJ1-4; maybe TRBD1 (6 bases). The V and J ends lost 6 bases and 8 bases respectively, with 16 bases between them. The CDR3 is 14 residues long. Germline V gene sequence: CDR1 MDHEN, CDR2 SYDVKM. The CDR3 loop reads CASRQQGPREKLFF. Here the CDR3 DNA reads TGTGCCAGCAGACAACAGGGTCCACGAGAAAAACTGTTTTTT. Drawing the rest from reference TRBV28 and TRBJ1-4, the complete variable domain is DVKVTQSSRYLVKRTGEKVFLECVQDMDHENMFWYRQDPGLGLRLIYFSYDVKMKEKGDIPEGYSVSREKKERFSLILESASTNQTSMYLCASRQQGPREKLFFGSGTQLSVL.

V and J are TRBV3-1 (or the pseudogene TRBV3-2) and TRBJ2-4, with a tentative D call TRBD2 (6 bases). This CDR3 comprises 13 residues. From germline, CDR1 is LGHDT and CDR2 YNNKEL (reference sequence). The V end lost 0 bases, the J end lost 8 bases, and 8 bases lay between the germline ends. The chain's CDR3 is CASSQDWGDIQYF. As DNA, the CDR3 is TGTGCCAGCAGCCAAGACTGGGGGGACATTCAGTACTTC.

The count of this clone is one. The V and J genes are TRBV4-1 and TRBJ2-2; D is unclear. Trimming pared 2 bases from V and 0 bases from J, leaving 10 bases between. The CDR3 runs 16 residues. Germline V lookup: CDR1 MGHRA, CDR2 YSYEKL. DNA of the CDR3: TGCGCCAGCAGCCAACTCCCCAGTTCGAACACCGGGGAGCTGTTTTTT. This encodes CASSQLPSSNTGELFF.

V usage is TRBV6-1 and J usage is TRBJ1-1; D gene unclear. V gave up 3 bases and J gave up 0 bases, with 5 bases separating them. The CDR3 spans 13 residues. The germline V gene has CDR1 MNHNS and CDR2 SASEGT. The CDR3 region has the DNA TGTGCCAGCAGTGACAGTTTGAACACTGAAGCTTTCTTT. Amino acid sequence: CASSDSLNTEAFF.

The genes are TRBV24-1 and TRBJ2-1; TRBD2 matches 8 bases. Losses at the gene ends were 7 bases for V and 3 bases for J; bases not matched to a gene: 4. The length of the CDR3 is 14 residues. Germline-derived CDR1 and CDR2 are KGHDR and SFDVKD. CDR3 sequence reads: CATRSGGDYNEQFF. CDR3 coding DNA: TGTGCCACCAGATCGGGGGGGGACTACAATGAGCAGTTCTTC.

The chain employs TRBV5-6 and TRBJ2-1; maybe TRBD2 (5 bases). CDR3 size: 13 residues. Germline V gives CDR1 SGHDT, CDR2 YYEEEE. Trimming took off 4 bases at V and 15 bases at J, with 20 bases between the two ends. The CDR3 region has the DNA TGTGCCAGCAGCCGAGGGCCAGAACACTCTTTGTTCTTC. Amino acids: CASSRGPEHSLFF. The full variable domain, with the rest looked up from reference TRBV5-6 and TRBJ2-1, is DAGVTQSPTHLIKTRGQQVTLRCSPKSGHDTVSWYQQALGQGPQFIFQYYEEEERQRGNFPDRFSGHQFPNYSSELNVNALLLGDSALYLCASSRGPEHSLFFGPGTRLTVL.

Concerning this clone: A junction end diverges from the germline sequence, so it may reflect a read error. This sequence joins TRBV20-1 and TRBJ1-4; D is perhaps TRBD1 (5 bases). The germline V gene has CDR1 DFQATT and CDR2 SNEGSKA (reference sequence). This CDR3 is 11 amino acids long. CDR3 sequence: CRVQDGTSIVF. The CDR3 bases are TGCAGAGTGCAAGACGGGACTTCAATTGTTTTT.

CDR3 sequence reads: CSVTGTTDTQYF. For the CDR3, the DNA is TGCAGCGTCACAGGGACCACAGATACGCAGTATTTT. The V call is TRBV29-1, the J call TRBJ2-3, with TRBD1 as a possible D gene (6 bases). There are 12 residues in the CDR3. The V gene's germline CDR1 is SQVTM and CDR2 ANQGSEA. Trimming pared 6 bases from V and 2 bases from J, leaving 9 bases between.